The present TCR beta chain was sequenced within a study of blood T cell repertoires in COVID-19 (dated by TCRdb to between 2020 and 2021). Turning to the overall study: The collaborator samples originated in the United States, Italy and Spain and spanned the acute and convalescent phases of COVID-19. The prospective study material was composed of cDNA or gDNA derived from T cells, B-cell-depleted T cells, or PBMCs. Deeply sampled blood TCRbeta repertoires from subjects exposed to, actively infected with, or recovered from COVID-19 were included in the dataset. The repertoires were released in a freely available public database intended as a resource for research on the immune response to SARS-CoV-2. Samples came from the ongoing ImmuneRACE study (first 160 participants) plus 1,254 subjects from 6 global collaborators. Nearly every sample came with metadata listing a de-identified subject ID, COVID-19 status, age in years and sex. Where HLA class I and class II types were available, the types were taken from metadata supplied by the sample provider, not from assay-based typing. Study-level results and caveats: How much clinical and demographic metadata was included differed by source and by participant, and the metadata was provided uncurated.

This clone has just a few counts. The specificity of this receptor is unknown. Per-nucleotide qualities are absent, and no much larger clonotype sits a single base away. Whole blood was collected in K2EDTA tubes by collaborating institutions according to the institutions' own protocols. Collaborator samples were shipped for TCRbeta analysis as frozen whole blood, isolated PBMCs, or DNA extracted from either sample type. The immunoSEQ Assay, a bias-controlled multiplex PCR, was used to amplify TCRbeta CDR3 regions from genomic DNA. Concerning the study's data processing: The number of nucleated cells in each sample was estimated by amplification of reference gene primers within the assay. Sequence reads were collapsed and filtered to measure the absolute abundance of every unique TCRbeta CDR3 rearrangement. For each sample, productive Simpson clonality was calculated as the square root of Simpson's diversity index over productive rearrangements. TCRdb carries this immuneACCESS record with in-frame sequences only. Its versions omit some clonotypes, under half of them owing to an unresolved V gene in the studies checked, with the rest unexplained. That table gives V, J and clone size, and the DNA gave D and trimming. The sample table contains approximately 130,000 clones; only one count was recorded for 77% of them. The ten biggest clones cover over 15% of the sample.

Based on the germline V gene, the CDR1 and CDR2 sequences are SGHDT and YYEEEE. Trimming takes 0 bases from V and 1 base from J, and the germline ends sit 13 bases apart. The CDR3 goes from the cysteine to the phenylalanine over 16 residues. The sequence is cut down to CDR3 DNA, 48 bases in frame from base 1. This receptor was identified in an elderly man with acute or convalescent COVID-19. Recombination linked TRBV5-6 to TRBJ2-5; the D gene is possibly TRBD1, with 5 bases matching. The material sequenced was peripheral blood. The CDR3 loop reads CASSLAGQGSQETQYF. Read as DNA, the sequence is TGTGCCAGCAGCTTGGCAGGGCAGGGATCCCAAGAGACCCAGTACTTC.